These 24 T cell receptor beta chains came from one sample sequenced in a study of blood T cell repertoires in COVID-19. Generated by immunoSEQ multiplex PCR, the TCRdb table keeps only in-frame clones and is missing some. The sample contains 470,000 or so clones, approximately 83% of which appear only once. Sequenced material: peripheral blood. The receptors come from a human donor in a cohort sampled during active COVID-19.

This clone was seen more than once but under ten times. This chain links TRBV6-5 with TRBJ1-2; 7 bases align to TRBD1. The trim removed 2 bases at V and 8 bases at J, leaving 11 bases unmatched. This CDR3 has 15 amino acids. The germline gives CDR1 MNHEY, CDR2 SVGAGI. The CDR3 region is CASSYRQILRGGYTF. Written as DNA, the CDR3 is TGTGCCAGCAGTTACAGACAGATCCTCAGGGGGGGCTACACCTTC.

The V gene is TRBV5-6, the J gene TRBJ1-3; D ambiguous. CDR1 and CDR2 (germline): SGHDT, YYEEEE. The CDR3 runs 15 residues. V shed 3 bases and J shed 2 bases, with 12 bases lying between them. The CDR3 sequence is CASSWRTGPGNTIYF. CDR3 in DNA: TGTGCCAGCAGCTGGAGGACCGGACCTGGAAACACCATATATTTT.

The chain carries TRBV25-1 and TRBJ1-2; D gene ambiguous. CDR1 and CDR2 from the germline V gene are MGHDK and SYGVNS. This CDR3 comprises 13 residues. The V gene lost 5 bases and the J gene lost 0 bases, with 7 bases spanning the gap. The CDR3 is CASSFTANYGYTF. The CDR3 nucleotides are TGTGCCAGCAGTTTCACAGCTAACTATGGCTACACCTTC.

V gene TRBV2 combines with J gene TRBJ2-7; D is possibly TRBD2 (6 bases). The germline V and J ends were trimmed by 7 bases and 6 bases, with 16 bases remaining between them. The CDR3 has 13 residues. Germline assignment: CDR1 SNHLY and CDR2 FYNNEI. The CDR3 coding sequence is TGTGCCAGCAAACTGGAGGGAATGAGCGAGCAGTACTTC. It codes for CASKLEGMSEQYF.

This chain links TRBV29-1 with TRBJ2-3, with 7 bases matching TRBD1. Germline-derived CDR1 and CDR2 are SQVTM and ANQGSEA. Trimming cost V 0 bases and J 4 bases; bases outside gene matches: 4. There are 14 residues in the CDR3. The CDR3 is CSVEDRGGADTQYF. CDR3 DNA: TGCAGCGTTGAAGATCGAGGGGGCGCAGATACGCAGTATTTT.

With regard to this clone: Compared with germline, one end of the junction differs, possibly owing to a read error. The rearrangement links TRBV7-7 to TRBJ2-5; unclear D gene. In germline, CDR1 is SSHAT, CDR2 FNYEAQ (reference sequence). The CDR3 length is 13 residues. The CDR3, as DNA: TGTGCTAGCAGCCGTGAACTACTAACGACCCAGTACTTC. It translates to CASSRELLTTQYF.

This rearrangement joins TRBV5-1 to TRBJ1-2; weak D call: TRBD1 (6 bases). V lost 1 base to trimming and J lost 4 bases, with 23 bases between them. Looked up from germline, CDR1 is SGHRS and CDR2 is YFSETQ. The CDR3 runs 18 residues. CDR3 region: CASSLFRLGQPRIYGYTF. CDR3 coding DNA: TGCGCCAGCAGCTTGTTCCGCCTCGGACAGCCGCGTATCTATGGCTACACCTTC.

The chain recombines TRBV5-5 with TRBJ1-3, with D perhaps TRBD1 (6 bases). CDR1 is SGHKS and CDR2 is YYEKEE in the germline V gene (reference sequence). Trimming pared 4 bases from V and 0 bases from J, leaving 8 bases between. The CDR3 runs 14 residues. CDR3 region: CASSLTGSGNTIYF. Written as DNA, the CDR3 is TGTGCCAGCAGCCTGACAGGCTCTGGAAACACCATATATTTT.

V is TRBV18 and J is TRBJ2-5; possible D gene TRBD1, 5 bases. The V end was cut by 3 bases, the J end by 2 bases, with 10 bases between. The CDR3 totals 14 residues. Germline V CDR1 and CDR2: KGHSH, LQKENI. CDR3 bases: TGTGCCAGCTCACCCGCAAGGGGACAAGAGACCCAGTACTTC. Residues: CASSPARGQETQYF.

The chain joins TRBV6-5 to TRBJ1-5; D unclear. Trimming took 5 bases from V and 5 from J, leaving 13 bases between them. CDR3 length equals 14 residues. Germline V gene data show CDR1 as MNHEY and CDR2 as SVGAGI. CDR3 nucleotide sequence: TGTGCCAGCAGTCCCTCCCGCGGCGATCAGCCCCAGCATTTT. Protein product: CASSPSRGDQPQHF.

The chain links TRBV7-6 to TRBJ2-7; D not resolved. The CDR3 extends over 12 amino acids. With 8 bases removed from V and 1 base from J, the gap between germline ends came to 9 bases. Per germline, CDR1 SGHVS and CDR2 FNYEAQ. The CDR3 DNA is TGTGCCAGCGGGCCCCTATCCTACGAGCAGTACTTC. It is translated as CASGPLSYEQYF.

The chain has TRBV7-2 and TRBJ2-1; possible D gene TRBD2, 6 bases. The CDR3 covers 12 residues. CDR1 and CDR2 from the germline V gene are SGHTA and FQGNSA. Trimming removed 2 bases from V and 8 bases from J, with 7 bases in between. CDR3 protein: CASSLTGDEQFF. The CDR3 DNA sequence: TGTGCCAGCAGCTTAACGGGGGATGAGCAGTTCTTC.

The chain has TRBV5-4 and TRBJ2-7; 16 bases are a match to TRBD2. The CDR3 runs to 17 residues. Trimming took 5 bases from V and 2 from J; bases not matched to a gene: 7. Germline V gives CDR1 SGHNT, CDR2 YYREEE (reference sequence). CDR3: CASRSWGLAGGPYEQYF. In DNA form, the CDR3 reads TGTGCCAGCAGGTCCTGGGGACTAGCGGGAGGGCCCTACGAGCAGTACTTC.

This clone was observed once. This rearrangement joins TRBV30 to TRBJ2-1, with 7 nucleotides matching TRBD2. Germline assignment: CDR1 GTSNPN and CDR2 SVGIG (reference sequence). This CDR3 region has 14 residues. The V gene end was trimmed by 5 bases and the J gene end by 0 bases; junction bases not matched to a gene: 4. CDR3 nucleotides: TGTGCCTGGTTTACTAGCGTCTCCTACAATGAGCAGTTCTTC. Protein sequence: CAWFTSVSYNEQFF.

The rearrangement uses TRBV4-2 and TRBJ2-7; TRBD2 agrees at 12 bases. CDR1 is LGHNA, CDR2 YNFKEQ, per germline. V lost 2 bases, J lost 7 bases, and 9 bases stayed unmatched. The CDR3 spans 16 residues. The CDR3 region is CASSQKGLAGFGEQYF. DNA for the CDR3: TGTGCCAGCAGCCAAAAAGGACTAGCGGGGTTTGGTGAGCAGTACTTC.

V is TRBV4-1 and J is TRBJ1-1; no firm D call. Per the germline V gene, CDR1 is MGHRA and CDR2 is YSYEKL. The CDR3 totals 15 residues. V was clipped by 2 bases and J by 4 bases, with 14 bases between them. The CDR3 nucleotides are TGCGCCAGCAGCCAATCGGTTTTAGAGGGCACTGAAGCTTTCTTT. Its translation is CASSQSVLEGTEAFF.

The CDR3 region has the DNA TGCGCCAGCAGTGTAGCGGGCCCCCGAAACAATGAGCAGTTCTTC. Its translation is CASSVAGPRNNEQFF. The chain recombines TRBV10-2 with TRBJ2-1; 7 bases are shared with TRBD2. This CDR3 region has 15 residues. J was trimmed by 5 bases and V by 4 bases; bases with no gene match: 8. Germline values: CDR1 WSHSY, CDR2 SAAADI.

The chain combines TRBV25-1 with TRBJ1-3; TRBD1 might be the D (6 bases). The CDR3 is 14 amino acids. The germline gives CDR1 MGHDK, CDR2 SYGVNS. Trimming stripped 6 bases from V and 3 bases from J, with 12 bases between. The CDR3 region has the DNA TGTGCCAGCAGCCAGGGGTTAGGTGGAAACACCATATATTTT. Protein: CASSQGLGGNTIYF.

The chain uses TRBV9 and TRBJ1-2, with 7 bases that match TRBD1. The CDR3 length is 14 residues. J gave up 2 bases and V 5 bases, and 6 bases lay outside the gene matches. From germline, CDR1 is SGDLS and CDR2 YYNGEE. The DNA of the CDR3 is TGTGCCAGCAGGGGCTTGACAGGGAACTATGGCTACACCTTC. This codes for CASRGLTGNYGYTF. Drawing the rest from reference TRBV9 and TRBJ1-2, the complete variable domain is DSGVTQTPKHLITATGQRVTLRCSPRSGDLSVYWYQQSLDQGLQFLIQYYNGEERAKGNILERFSAQQFPDLHSELNLSSLELGDSALYFCASRGLTGNYGYTFGSGTRLTVV.

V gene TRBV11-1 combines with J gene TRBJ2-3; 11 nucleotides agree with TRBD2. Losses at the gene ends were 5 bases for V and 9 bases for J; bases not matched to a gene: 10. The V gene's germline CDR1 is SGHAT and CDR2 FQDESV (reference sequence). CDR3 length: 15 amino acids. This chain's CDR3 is CASSPAGLAAGTQYF. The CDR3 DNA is TGTGCCAGCAGCCCCGCGGGACTAGCGGCTGGAACGCAGTATTTT.

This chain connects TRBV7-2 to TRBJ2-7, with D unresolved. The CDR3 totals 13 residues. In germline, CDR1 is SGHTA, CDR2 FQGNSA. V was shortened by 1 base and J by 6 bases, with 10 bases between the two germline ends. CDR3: CASSLVPSTEQYF. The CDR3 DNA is TGTGCCAGCAGCTTAGTTCCGAGTACCGAGCAGTACTTC.

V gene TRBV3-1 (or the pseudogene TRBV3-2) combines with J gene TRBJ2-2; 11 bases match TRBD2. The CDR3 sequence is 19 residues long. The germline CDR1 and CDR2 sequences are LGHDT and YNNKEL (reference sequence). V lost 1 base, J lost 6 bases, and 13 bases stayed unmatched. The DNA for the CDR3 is TGTGCCAGCAGCCAAGCCCTCTTAAGACTAGCGGGAATCGCCGGGGAGCTGTTTTTT. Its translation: CASSQALLRLAGIAGELFF.

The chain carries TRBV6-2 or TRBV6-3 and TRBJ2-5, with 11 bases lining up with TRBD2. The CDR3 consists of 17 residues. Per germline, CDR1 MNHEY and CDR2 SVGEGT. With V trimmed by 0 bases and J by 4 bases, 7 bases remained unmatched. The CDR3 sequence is CASSYSAPSGRRETQYF. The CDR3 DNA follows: TGTGCCAGCAGTTACTCGGCCCCTAGCGGGAGGAGAGAGACCCAGTACTTC.

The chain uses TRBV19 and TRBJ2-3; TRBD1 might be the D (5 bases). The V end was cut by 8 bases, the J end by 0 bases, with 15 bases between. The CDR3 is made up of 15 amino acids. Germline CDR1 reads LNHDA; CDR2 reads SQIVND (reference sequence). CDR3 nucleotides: TGTGCCAGTGCCCCCCCAGGGAAAAGCACAGATACGCAGTATTTT. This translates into CASAPPGKSTDTQYF.